The 21 T cell receptor beta chains in this list originate from one sample, sequenced in a study of shared clonotypes between healthy human individuals. TCRdb keeps only in-frame clones here, not all; method: immunoSEQ multiplex PCR. This sample has about a million clones, with approximately 76% found just once. Material for sequencing was memory CD4+ T cells sorted from blood. Subset in this sample: CD45RA-negative fraction. Receptor source: a man in his late teens or twenties in good health.

This clone was seen many times. The CDR3 DNA sequence: TGTGCCAGCAGTGTGGGACCTTTCAATTCACCCCTCCACTTT. This codes for CASSVGPFNSPLHF. The chain recombines TRBV2 with TRBJ1-6; weak D call: TRBD1 (5 bases). CDR1 and CDR2 from the germline V gene are SNHLY and FYNNEI. V lost 4 bases and J 7 bases, leaving 11 bases between the germline ends. This CDR3 comprises 14 residues.

This chain joins TRBV6-5 and TRBJ2-7; TRBD1 or TRBD2 may be the D gene (5 bases each). The V end was cut by 0 bases, the J end by 1 base, with 13 bases between. The CDR3 extends over 16 amino acids. CDR1 and CDR2 from the germline V gene are MNHEY and SVGAGI. The DNA of the CDR3 is TGTGCCAGCAGTTACTCCGGGACCGCCGGTTCCTACGAGCAGTACTTC. This sequence encodes CASSYSGTAGSYEQYF.

CDR3 in amino acids: CASLDSFGWNEQFF. CDR3 DNA sequence: TGTGCCAGCTTAGACAGTTTTGGATGGAATGAGCAGTTCTTC. The V gene is TRBV28, the J gene TRBJ2-1, with D perhaps TRBD1 (5 bases). V lost 8 bases to trimming and J lost 7 bases, with 18 bases between them. The CDR3 loop spans 14 amino acids. Per germline, CDR1 MDHEN and CDR2 SYDVKM.

The rearrangement links TRBV5-5 to TRBJ1-2, with D perhaps matching TRBD1 (6 bases). This CDR3 region has 15 residues. Germline V gene data show CDR1 as SGHKS and CDR2 as YYEKEE (reference sequence). V was trimmed by 4 bases and J by 2 bases, leaving 15 bases between them. The CDR3 loop reads CASSLQGNGNYGYTF. CDR3 coding DNA: TGTGCCAGCAGCCTACAGGGAAATGGGAACTATGGCTACACCTTC.

This clone was observed at least ten times. The rearrangement joins TRBV7-2 to TRBJ1-2; D is perhaps TRBD1 (5 bases). V was shortened by 3 bases and J by 4 bases, with 9 bases between the two germline ends. This CDR3 has 13 amino acids. CDR1 and CDR2 from the germline V gene are SGHTA and FQGNSA. DNA of the CDR3: TGTGCCAGCAGCTTTGGGGGATCCTATGGCTACACCTTC. Translated, it gives CASSFGGSYGYTF.

This chain uses TRBV6-5 with TRBJ1-2; unclear D gene. Deletions cut 6 bases from V and 4 bases from J, with 6 bases between. This CDR3 is built from 11 residues. The germline V gene has CDR1 MNHEY and CDR2 SVGAGI. CDR3 in amino acids: CASSQGYGYTF. The DNA for the CDR3 is TGTGCCAGCAGCCAAGGCTATGGCTACACCTTC.

This clone appeared once. The chain is built from TRBV19 and TRBJ1-2, with 12 bases matching TRBD1. Unmatched junction bases numbered 12, after V lost 6 bases and J lost 4 bases. The germline V gene has CDR1 LNHDA and CDR2 SQIVND (reference sequence). The CDR3 consists of 17 residues. Here the CDR3 DNA reads TGTGCCAGTAGCCGCCGGGACAGGGGGCAGCTCGCCTATGGCTACACCTTC. Amino acids: CASSRRDRGQLAYGYTF.

This clone was recorded at least ten times. J is TRBJ2-5 and V is TRBV30, with TRBD2 as a possible D gene (5 bases). The V end was cut by 5 bases, the J end by 7 bases, with 11 bases between. Germline-derived CDR1 and CDR2 are GTSNPN and SVGIG (reference sequence). The CDR3 totals 11 residues. The CDR3 region is CAWLKGGTQYF. CDR3 DNA: TGTGCCTGGTTAAAAGGAGGGACCCAGTACTTC. Complete variable domain (other parts from reference TRBV30 and TRBJ2-5): SQTIHQWPATLVQPVGSPLSLECTVEGTSNPNLYWYRQAAGRGLQLLFYSVGIGQISSEVPQNLSASRPQDRQFILSSKKLLLSDSGFYLCAWLKGGTQYFGPGTRLLVL.

As for this clone: The identical CDR3 is also encoded by other nucleotide sequences in the sample. The chain combines TRBV30 with TRBJ2-5; the match to TRBD1 covers 9 bases. Germline trimming cut 2 bases from V and 3 bases from J; bases unmatched to any gene: 7. In germline, CDR1 is GTSNPN, CDR2 SVGIG (reference sequence). The CDR3 consists of 15 residues. This CDR3 reads CAWSLGQGREETQYF. The DNA of the CDR3 is TGTGCCTGGAGTCTTGGACAGGGGAGAGAAGAGACCCAGTACTTC.

The sample holds one count of this clone. V and J are TRBV9 and TRBJ2-2; D call uncertain. Germline loops: CDR1 SGDLS, CDR2 YYNGEE. Trimming shortened V by 2 bases and J by 7 bases, and 15 bases separated the two germline ends. CDR3 length: 15 amino acids. The CDR3: CASSVRELRSGELFF. Here the CDR3 DNA reads TGTGCCAGCAGCGTCAGAGAGTTGAGGAGCGGGGAGCTGTTTTTT.

The J gene is TRBJ2-7, the V gene TRBV5-1; D might be TRBD1 (5 bases). Germline lookup yields CDR1 SGHRS and CDR2 YFSETQ. V lost 4 bases, J lost 5 bases, and 10 bases lay in between. The CDR3 sequence is 12 residues long. CDR3 sequence reads: CASSQVGDEQYF. For the CDR3, the DNA is TGCGCCAGCAGCCAGGTAGGGGACGAGCAGTACTTC.

This clone was found many times. CDR3 residues: CASSQQMSSYNEQFF. The CDR3 nucleotides are TGTGCCAGCAGCCAACAGATGAGCTCCTACAATGAGCAGTTCTTC. The J gene is TRBJ2-1, the V gene TRBV14; D is undetermined. CDR1 SGHDN and CDR2 FVKESK come from the germline V gene. Deletions cut 2 bases from V and 0 bases from J, with 8 bases between. This CDR3 comprises 15 residues.

This sequence joins TRBV19 and TRBJ1-2; 7 bases agree with TRBD1. This CDR3 region has 16 residues. Germline V gene lookup returns CDR1 LNHDA and CDR2 SQIVND (reference sequence). J gave up 4 bases and V 5 bases, and 13 bases lay outside the gene matches. CDR3 sequence (DNA): TGTGCCAGTAGTGAACGGGACAGCAAGAAGGCCTATGGCTACACCTTC. Translating it yields CASSERDSKKAYGYTF.

This clone has just a few counts. Here the CDR3 reads CASSSAAGTGRYEQYF. The CDR3 DNA follows: TGCGCCAGCAGCTCTGCCGCAGGGACAGGGAGGTACGAGCAGTACTTC. The chain recombines TRBV5-1 with TRBJ2-7; 9 bases agree with TRBD1. CDR1 and CDR2 (germline): SGHRS, YFSETQ. This CDR3 is built from 16 residues. The J segment lost 4 bases and the V segment lost 3 bases, leaving 11 bases of the junction unmatched.

V and J are TRBV5-1 and TRBJ1-2; D is unresolved. CDR1 SGHRS and CDR2 YFSETQ come from the germline V gene. Trimming stripped 4 bases from V and 5 bases from J, with 15 bases between. This CDR3 spans 14 amino acids. The CDR3 loop is CASSAESSTYGYTF. The CDR3 DNA is TGCGCCAGCAGCGCAGAATCCTCGACATATGGCTACACCTTC.

This chain joins TRBV30 and TRBJ2-1, with D uncertain. The V end was cut by 2 bases, the J end by 2 bases, with 10 bases between. CDR3 length: 14 residues. Per germline, CDR1 GTSNPN and CDR2 SVGIG (reference sequence). CDR3 sequence (DNA): TGTGCCTGGAGTCGGAACGGACCCTACAATGAGCAGTTCTTC. It codes for CAWSRNGPYNEQFF. Looking up the rest from reference TRBV30 and TRBJ2-1 gives the full variable domain: SQTIHQWPATLVQPVGSPLSLECTVEGTSNPNLYWYRQAAGRGLQLLFYSVGIGQISSEVPQNLSASRPQDRQFILSSKKLLLSDSGFYLCAWSRNGPYNEQFFGPGTRLTVL.

About this clone: The sample carries other DNA sequences with the same CDR3. The chain uses TRBV5-4 and TRBJ2-1; TRBD1 or TRBD2 may be the D gene (5 bases each). This CDR3 comprises 16 residues. Germline lookup yields CDR1 SGHNT and CDR2 YYREEE (reference sequence). Between the trimmed V and J ends, which lost 0 bases and 0 bases, there was a span of 10 bases. CDR3: CASSLGGSSSYNEQFF. CDR3 DNA sequence: TGTGCCAGCAGCTTGGGGGGGTCGAGCTCCTACAATGAGCAGTTCTTC.

CDR3 residues: CSVRGQGRTDTQYF. DNA of the CDR3: TGCAGCGTTAGGGGACAGGGTCGGACAGATACGCAGTATTTT. This chain uses TRBV29-1 with TRBJ2-3, with TRBD1 identical over 9 bases. Trimming at V came to 5 bases and at J to 3 bases, leaving 6 bases not matched to a gene. The CDR3 consists of 14 residues. Germline V gene lookup returns CDR1 SQVTM and CDR2 ANQGSEA.

With regard to this clone: Other nucleotide sequences in the sample specify the same CDR3. This chain uses TRBV7-2 with TRBJ1-1, with no clear D. Deletions cut 0 bases from V and 2 bases from J, with 7 bases between. The CDR3 sequence is 14 residues long. Germline CDR1 is SGHTA and CDR2 is FQGNSA. For the CDR3, the DNA is TGTGCCAGCAGCTTAGCGGGAGTTAACACTGAAGCTTTCTTT. This codes for CASSLAGVNTEAFF.

The rearrangement uses TRBV2 and TRBJ1-1; D is possibly TRBD1 (5 bases). Between the trimmed V and J ends, which lost 4 bases and 0 bases, there was a span of 12 bases. Germline V gene data show CDR1 as SNHLY and CDR2 as FYNNEI. The CDR3 runs 15 residues. CDR3 sequence: CASSVDMHLNTEAFF. Written as DNA, the CDR3 is TGTGCCAGCAGTGTGGACATGCACTTGAACACTGAAGCTTTCTTT.

This clone appeared a single time. Other DNA sequences in this specimen translate into the identical CDR3. The chain couples TRBV20-1 to TRBJ2-7; TRBD2 is a possible D gene (6 bases). The length of the CDR3 is 11 residues. Germline values: CDR1 DFQATT, CDR2 SNEGSKA (reference sequence). V was trimmed by 3 bases and J by 5 bases, leaving 8 bases between them. The CDR3 sequence: CSASRGNEQYF. The DNA for the CDR3 is TGCAGTGCTAGCCGGGGGAACGAGCAGTACTTC.